This TCR beta chain was captured by sequencing in a study of T cells in Graves' hyperthyroidism and ophthalmopathy. Study background: It was at initial diagnosis, before any treatment, that peripheral blood was collected.

Patients affected by ophthalmopathy presented a Clinical Activity Score of at least 3, a NOSPECS grade of at least 4, and disease duration below 3 months. Each diagnosis was grounded in clinical symptoms, serum thyroxine and TRAb, thyroid ultrasound, and orbital computed tomography. PBMCs stemmed from 10 ml fresh peripheral blood. The CDR3 loop spans 13 amino acids. Germline loops: CDR1 MNHNS, CDR2 SASEGT. Trimming removed 5 bases at V and 10 bases at J, with 12 bases between. Researchers amplified the TCR beta CDR3 regions from RNA transcripts. First-round RT-PCR targeting the TCR CDR3 was performed with the HTBI primer set. A single record per CDR3 protein comes from TCRdb applying MiXCR to the multiplex PCR reads. The table has about 600,000 distinct CDR3 sequences, approximately 16% seen once. This clonotype was observed many times.

The V and J genes are TRBV6-1 and TRBJ1-6; D uncertain. The sample consisted of blood. This TCR was recovered from a woman aged 40 to 50 with Graves' ophthalmopathy. The CDR3 is CASSPTVLSPLHF. CDR3 coding DNA: TGTGCCAGCAGTCCAACAGTGCTCTCACCCCTCCACTTT.